This T cell receptor (beta chain) was found in a study of patients and donors after allogeneic stem cell transplantation. The sample holds a few counts of this clonotype. TCRdb recomputed calls from the RT-PCR reads with MiXCR, one row per CDR3 protein. The data contain 400,000 to 450,000 distinct CDR3 sequences, approximately 16% of them singletons. Germline V gene sequence: CDR1 SGHAT, CDR2 FQDESV (reference sequence). V lost 5 bases, J lost 2 bases, and 15 bases stayed unmatched. This CDR3 contains 18 residues. This sequence joins TRBV11-1 and TRBJ2-5; TRBD2 aligns across 9 bases. This clonotype was obtained from a human donor who was either an allogeneic HSCT recipient or a stem cell or donor lymphocyte infusion donor (not recorded which). It is not recorded whose cells these are; they may come from a transplant donor. The sequenced sample was blood, either unsorted or a sorted T cell fraction (not recorded which). The chain's CDR3 is CASSRGGRLAAPQETQYF. Here the CDR3 DNA reads TGTGCCAGCAGCCGAGGAGGAAGACTAGCGGCCCCTCAAGAGACCCAGTACTTC.